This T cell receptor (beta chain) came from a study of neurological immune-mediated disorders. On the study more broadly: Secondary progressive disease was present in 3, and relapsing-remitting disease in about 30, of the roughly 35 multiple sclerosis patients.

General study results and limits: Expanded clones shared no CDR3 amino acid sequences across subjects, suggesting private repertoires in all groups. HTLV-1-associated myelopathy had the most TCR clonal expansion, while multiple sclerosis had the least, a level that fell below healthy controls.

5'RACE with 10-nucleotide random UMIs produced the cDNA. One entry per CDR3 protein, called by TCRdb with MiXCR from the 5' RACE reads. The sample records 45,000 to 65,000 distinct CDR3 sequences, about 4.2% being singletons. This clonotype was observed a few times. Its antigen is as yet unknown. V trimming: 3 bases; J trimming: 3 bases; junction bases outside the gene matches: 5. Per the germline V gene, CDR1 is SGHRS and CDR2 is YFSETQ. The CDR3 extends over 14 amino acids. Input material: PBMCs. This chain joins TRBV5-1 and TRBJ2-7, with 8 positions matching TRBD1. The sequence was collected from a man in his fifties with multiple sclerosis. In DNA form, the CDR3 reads TGCGCCAGCAGCTGGGGGACAGGAAACTACGAGCAGTACTTC. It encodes CASSWGTGNYEQYF.